This TCR beta chain was identified during a study of OX40 agonist ivuxolimab in advanced cancers. Generated by immunoSEQ multiplex PCR, the TCRdb table keeps only in-frame clones and is missing some. The data hold tens of thousands of clones, with 75% to 95% observed a single time. CDR1 is MNHNS and CDR2 is SASEGT in the germline V gene. The CDR3 length is 14 residues. Trimming took off 4 bases at V and 2 bases at J, with 8 bases between the two ends. Only a few counts were recorded for this clone. Sample: CD4+ or CD8+ T cells sorted from blood, taken in a trial of the OX40 agonist ivuxolimab. The chain carries TRBV6-1 and TRBJ2-2; D might be TRBD1 (5 bases). This clonotype originated in an adult with an advanced solid tumor such as melanoma, head and neck, liver or kidney cancer. CDR3 sequence: CASSGRANTGELFF. DNA for the CDR3: TGTGCCAGCAGTGGCAGGGCAAACACCGGGGAGCTGTTTTTT.